The 7 T cell receptor beta chains in this list originate from one sample, sequenced in a study of blood T cells in healthy people across ages. Using a J-beta primer mix together with a sample-barcoded 5' primer, a second PCR was run for about 6 to 12 cycles. Each CDR3 protein gets one entry after TCRdb re-called the 5' RACE reads with MiXCR. The table has about 1.8 million distinct CDR3 sequences, about 50% seen once. Sequencing was done on a sample of blood. Receptors were obtained from a woman in her thirties or forties in good health.

The chain recombines TRBV4-2 with TRBJ2-1, with TRBD2 identical over 10 bases. The CDR3 has 20 residues. Per germline, CDR1 LGHNA and CDR2 YNFKEQ. V shed 3 bases, J shed 0 bases, and the junction held 14 bases outside the gene matches. In nucleotides, the CDR3 is TGTGCCAGCAGCCAGACCTCCGGAGCGGGGGGGCCCAGCTCCTACAATGAGCAGTTCTTC. Translating gives CASSQTSGAGGPSSYNEQFF.

This chain links TRBV7-2 with TRBJ2-3; D is undetermined. V lost 4 bases, J lost 0 bases, and 14 bases lay in between. Germline V gene sequence: CDR1 SGHTA, CDR2 FQGNSA. CDR3 length: 16 residues. The CDR3 coding sequence is TGTGCCAGCAGCTGGGCTGGCCCCCCTAGCACAGATACGCAGTATTTT. This sequence encodes CASSWAGPPSTDTQYF.

A note on this clonotype: This sequence may be a read error, since a much larger clone differs from it by one base. The CDR3 DNA reads as TGCAGTGCTAAAGACCCAGGGGGCGAGAGTTCACCCCTCCACTTT. It codes for CSAKDPGGESSPLHF. This chain links TRBV20-1 with TRBJ1-6; TRBD1 agrees at 8 bases. Germline loops: CDR1 DFQATT, CDR2 SNEGSKA (reference sequence). V gave up 4 bases and J gave up 9 bases; unmatched junction bases: 11. The CDR3 totals 15 residues.

The V call is TRBV12-3 or TRBV12-4, the J call TRBJ2-3; perhaps D is TRBD1 or TRBD2 (5 bases each). Trimming removed 5 bases at V and 2 bases at J, with 17 bases between. This CDR3 has 16 amino acids. CDR3 coding DNA: TGTGCCAGCAGTCGCCGAGGGCAGGGCATCACAGATACGCAGTATTTT. As protein: CASSRRGQGITDTQYF.

The rearrangement links TRBV19 to TRBJ2-1, with D possibly being TRBD1 (6 bases). V was clipped by 5 bases and J by 9 bases, with 11 bases between them. The germline V gene has CDR1 LNHDA and CDR2 SQIVND (reference sequence). The CDR3 is made up of 12 amino acids. CDR3 bases: TGTGCCAGTAGTGCAGGGGTCGGTGAGCAGTTCTTC. Its translation is CASSAGVGEQFF.

This clonotype was detected a few times. J is TRBJ1-2 and V is TRBV12-3 or TRBV12-4; D gene unclear. The CDR3 totals 13 residues. Trimming cost V 2 bases and J 6 bases, with 10 bases left between them. This chain's CDR3 is CASSLTQLDGYTF. Written as DNA, the CDR3 is TGTGCCAGCAGTTTAACTCAGCTAGATGGCTACACCTTC.

The chain has TRBV28 and TRBJ2-7, with D hard to call. The CDR3 spans 11 residues. Trimming cost V 5 bases and J 5 bases, with 7 bases left between them. The germline V gene has CDR1 MDHEN and CDR2 SYDVKM. This CDR3 is CASSIGHEQYF. CDR3 nucleotides: TGTGCCAGCAGTATAGGACACGAGCAGTACTTC.